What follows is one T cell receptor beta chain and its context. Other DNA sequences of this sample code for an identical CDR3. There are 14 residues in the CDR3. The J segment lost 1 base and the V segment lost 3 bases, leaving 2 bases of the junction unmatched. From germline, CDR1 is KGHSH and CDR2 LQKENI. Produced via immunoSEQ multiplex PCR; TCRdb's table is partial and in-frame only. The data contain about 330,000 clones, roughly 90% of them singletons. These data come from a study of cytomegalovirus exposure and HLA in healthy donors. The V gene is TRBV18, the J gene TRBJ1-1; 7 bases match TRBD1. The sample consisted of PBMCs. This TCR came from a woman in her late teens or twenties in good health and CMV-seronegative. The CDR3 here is CASSPTGENTEAFF. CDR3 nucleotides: TGTGCCAGCTCACCCACAGGGGAGAACACTGAAGCTTTCTTT.